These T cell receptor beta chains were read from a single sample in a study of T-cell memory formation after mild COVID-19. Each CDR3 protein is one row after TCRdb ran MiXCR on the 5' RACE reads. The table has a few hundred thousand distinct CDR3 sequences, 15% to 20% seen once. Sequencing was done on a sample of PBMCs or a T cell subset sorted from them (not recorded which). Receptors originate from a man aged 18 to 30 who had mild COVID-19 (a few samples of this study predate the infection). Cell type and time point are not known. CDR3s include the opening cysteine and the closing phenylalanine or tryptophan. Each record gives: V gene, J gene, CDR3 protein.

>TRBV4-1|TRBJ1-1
CASSQTMSGGPTEAFF
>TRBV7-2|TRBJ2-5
CASSRGVTETQHF
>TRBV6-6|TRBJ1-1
CASTGWTGVIVTEAFF
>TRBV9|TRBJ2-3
CASSGRDSTDTQYF
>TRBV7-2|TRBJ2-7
CASSPQGGYEQYF
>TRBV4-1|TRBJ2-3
CASSQSGVPGAGDTQYF
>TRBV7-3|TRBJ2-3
CASSLELFTDTQYF
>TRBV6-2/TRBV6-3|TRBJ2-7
CASRDRAWEQYF
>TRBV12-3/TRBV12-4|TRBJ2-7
CASTPTGGHLGPYF
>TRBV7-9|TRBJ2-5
CASSRSSTQETQYF
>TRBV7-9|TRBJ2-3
CASSFRQGTSTDTQYF
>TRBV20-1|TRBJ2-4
CSARFVNIQYF
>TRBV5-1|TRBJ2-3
CASSQGPTSGETQYF
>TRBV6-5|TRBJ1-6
CASSTPRVRSPLHF
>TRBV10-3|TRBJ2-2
CAPLGQYYTGELFF
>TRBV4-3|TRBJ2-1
CASSQDNKYNEQFF
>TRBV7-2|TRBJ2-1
CASSLARGNEQFF
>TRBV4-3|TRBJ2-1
CASSQDYGGGYEQFF
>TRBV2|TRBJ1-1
CASRRQTENTEAFF
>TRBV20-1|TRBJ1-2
CSARQRGHGYTF
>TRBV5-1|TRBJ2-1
CASSLGGDGEQFF
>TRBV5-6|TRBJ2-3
CASSLEPSSTDTQYF
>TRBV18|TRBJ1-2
CASSFETGFGYTF
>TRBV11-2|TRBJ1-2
CASSFGQTYGYTF
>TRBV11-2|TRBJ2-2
CASSLVRAGQGLSGELFF
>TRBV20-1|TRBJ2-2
CSPTVRNTGELFF
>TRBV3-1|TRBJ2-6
CASSQLYSGANVLTF
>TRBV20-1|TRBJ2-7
CSAGAVRGGLSEQYF
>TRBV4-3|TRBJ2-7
CASSQSWSSYEQYF
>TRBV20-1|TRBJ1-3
CSARAAQQNTIYF
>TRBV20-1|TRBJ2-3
CSAAVAGQSVTQYF
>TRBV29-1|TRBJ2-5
CSVGQRIQETQYF
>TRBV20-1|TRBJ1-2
CSARDGRGNYGYTF
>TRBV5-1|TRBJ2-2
CASSPRGGGALKHTGELFF
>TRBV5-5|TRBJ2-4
CASSLDGGYIQYF